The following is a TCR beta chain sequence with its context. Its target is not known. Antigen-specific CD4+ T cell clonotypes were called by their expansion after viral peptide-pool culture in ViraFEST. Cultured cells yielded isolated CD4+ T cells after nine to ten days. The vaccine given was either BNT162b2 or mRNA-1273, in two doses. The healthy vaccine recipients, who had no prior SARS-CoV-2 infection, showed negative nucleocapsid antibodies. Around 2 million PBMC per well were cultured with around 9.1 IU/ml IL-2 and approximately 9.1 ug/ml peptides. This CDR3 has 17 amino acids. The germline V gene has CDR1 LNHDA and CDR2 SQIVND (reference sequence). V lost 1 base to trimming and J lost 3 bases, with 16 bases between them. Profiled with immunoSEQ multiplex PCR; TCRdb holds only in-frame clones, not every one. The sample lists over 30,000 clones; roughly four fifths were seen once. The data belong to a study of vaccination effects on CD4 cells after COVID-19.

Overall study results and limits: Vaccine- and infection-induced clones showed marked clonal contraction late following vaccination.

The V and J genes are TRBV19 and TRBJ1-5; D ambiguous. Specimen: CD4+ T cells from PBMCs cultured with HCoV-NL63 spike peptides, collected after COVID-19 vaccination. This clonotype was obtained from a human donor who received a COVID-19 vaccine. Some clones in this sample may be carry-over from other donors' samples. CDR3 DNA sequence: TGTGCCAGTAGTATAGCCTCCCCCGGGAGGCCCAATCAGCCCCAGCATTTT. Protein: CASSIASPGRPNQPQHF.